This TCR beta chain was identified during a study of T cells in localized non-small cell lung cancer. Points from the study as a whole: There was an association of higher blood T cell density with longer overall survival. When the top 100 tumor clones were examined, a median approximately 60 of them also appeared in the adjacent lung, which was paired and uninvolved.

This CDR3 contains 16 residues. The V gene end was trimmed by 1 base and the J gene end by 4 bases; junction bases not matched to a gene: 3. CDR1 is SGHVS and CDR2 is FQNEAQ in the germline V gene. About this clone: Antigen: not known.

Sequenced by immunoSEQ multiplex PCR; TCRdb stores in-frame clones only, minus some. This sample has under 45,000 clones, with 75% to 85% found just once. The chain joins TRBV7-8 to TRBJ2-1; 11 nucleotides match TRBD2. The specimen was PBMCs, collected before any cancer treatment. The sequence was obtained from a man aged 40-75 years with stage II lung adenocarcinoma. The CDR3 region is CASSLDIAGGYNEQFF. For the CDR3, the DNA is TGTGCCAGCAGCTTAGATATAGCGGGAGGGTACAATGAGCAGTTCTTC.